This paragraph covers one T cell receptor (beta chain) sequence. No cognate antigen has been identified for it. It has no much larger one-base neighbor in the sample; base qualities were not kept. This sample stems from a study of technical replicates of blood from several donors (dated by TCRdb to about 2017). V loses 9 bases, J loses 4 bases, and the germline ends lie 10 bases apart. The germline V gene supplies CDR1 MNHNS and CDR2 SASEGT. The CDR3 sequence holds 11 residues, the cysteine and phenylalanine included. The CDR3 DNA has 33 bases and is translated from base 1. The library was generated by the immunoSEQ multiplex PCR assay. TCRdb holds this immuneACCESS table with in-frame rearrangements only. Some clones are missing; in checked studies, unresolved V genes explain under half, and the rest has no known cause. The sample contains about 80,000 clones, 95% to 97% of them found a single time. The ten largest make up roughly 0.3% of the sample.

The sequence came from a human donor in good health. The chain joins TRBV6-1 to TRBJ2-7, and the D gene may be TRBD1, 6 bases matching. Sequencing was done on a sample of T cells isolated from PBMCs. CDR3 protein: CASGQIYEQYF. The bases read TGTGCCAGTGGACAGATTTACGAGCAGTACTTC.